One sample yielded the 21 T cell receptor beta chains listed below, sequenced in a study of blood T cells in healthy people across ages. A sample-barcoded 5' primer and a J-beta primer mix were used in a second PCR of roughly 7 to 11 cycles. TCRdb used MiXCR to reprocess the 5' RACE reads, holding one entry per CDR3 protein. The table has more than 650,000 distinct CDR3 sequences, about 20% seen once. Sequencing input: blood. These receptors were obtained from a man between 65 and 85 years old in good health.

The chain employs TRBV29-1 and TRBJ2-1; TRBD2 matches at 11 bases. Gene TRBJ2-7 matches the end of the DNA better, so the J call may be wrong. Germline assignment: CDR1 SQVTM and CDR2 ANQGSEA. CDR3 length equals 13 residues. This chain's CDR3 is CSILLAGAHEQYF. CDR3 nucleotide sequence: TGCAGCATTTTACTAGCGGGGGCCCACGAGCAGTACTTC.

This clonotype was recorded a few times. This chain connects TRBV5-6 to TRBJ1-3; D ambiguous. Germline lookup yields CDR1 SGHDT and CDR2 YYEEEE. The CDR3 extends over 17 amino acids. V lost 3 bases and J lost 0, with 16 bases in between. CDR3 bases: TGTGCCAGCAGCTACCTTAAAGAGCCGCTCTCTGGAAACACCATATATTTT. This codes for CASSYLKEPLSGNTIYF.

Concerning this clonotype: It may be a read error: a sequence one base away is much more abundant. V usage is TRBV12-3 or TRBV12-4 and J usage is TRBJ2-3; D is perhaps TRBD2 (7 bases). CDR3 length: 15 amino acids. V was clipped by 6 bases and J by 4 bases, with 17 bases between them. This CDR3 reads CASRVWGGAADTQYF. In DNA, the CDR3 is TGTGCCAGCAGAGTTTGGGGGGGGGCAGCAGATACGCAGTATTTT.

The rearrangement uses TRBV12-3 or TRBV12-4 and TRBJ2-7, with 10 bases that match TRBD1. The CDR3 has 15 residues. V lost 6 bases to trimming and J lost 0 bases; unmatched junction nucleotides: 5. The CDR3 sequence is CASRGWTGGSYEQYF. CDR3 nucleotides: TGTGCCAGCAGGGGGTGGACAGGGGGCTCCTACGAGCAGTACTTC.

This clonotype was detected only a few times. The chain links TRBV20-1 to TRBJ2-5; D perhaps matches TRBD1 (6 bases). V was trimmed by 3 bases and J by 5 bases, leaving 10 bases between them. Germline loops: CDR1 DFQATT, CDR2 SNEGSKA (reference sequence). The CDR3 is made up of 12 amino acids. The CDR3 DNA reads TGCAGTGCTAGGGGGGCCAGCGAGACCCAGTACTTC. This gives the protein CSARGASETQYF.

The chain joins TRBV4-3 to TRBJ2-4; D may be TRBD2 (5 bases). Germline CDR1 and CDR2: LGHNA and YSLEER. The CDR3 has 16 residues. V lost 0 bases to trimming and J lost 7 bases, with 16 bases between them. CDR3 amino acids: CASSQDGQSRGNIQYF. The CDR3 nucleotides are TGCGCCAGCAGCCAAGATGGGCAGTCACGAGGGAACATTCAGTACTTC.

This clonotype appeared a few times. One end of the junction does not line up with germline, which may come from a read error. The chain recombines TRBV24-1 with TRBJ2-1; D unresolved. This CDR3 has 13 residues. Germline CDR1 is KGHDR and CDR2 is SFDVKD. The CDR3 sequence is CATADSSLNEQLF. In nucleotides, the CDR3 is TGTGCCACCGCCGACTCTAGTCTCAATGAGCAGCTCTTC.

V is TRBV20-1 and J is TRBJ1-4; D perhaps matches TRBD1 (6 bases). Germline assignment: CDR1 DFQATT and CDR2 SNEGSKA (reference sequence). V shed 3 bases and J shed 8 bases, with 19 bases lying between them. The CDR3 extends over 15 amino acids. The chain's CDR3 is CSARSYGQYDEKLFF. The CDR3 DNA is TGCAGTGCTAGGAGTTACGGACAGTACGACGAAAAACTGTTTTTT.

The chain combines TRBV12-3 or TRBV12-4 with TRBJ2-3, with 12 bases that match TRBD2. CDR3 size: 17 residues. The J segment lost 0 bases and the V segment lost 2 bases, leaving 3 bases of the junction unmatched. The CDR3 DNA reads as TGTGCCAGCAGTTTAACTAGCGGGAGGCTCAGCACAGATACGCAGTATTTT. It specifies CASSLTSGRLSTDTQYF.

This clonotype was seen repeatedly, ten times or more. The chain recombines TRBV20-1 with TRBJ2-7; TRBD2 is a possible D gene (6 bases). Germline V gene data show CDR1 as DFQATT and CDR2 as SNEGSKA (reference sequence). The CDR3 length is 14 residues. V dropped 6 bases and J dropped 1 base, with 16 bases sitting between them. The CDR3 DNA follows: TGCAGTGCCCCCCGCCGAGGAGGGTCCTACGAGCAGTACTTC. It yields the protein CSAPRRGGSYEQYF.

This clonotype was recorded a few times. V and J are TRBV12-3 or TRBV12-4 and TRBJ1-2, with no clear D. The CDR3 has 15 amino acids. The ends were cut back, 6 bases at V and 0 bases at J, with 14 bases in the middle. CDR3 coding DNA: TGTGCCAGCAGCGCCCTATTAGGAGCTAACTATGGCTACACCTTC. Protein product: CASSALLGANYGYTF.

A few counts support this clonotype. V is TRBV5-1 and J is TRBJ1-1, with D unresolved. With 4 bases removed from V and 4 bases from J, the gap between germline ends came to 23 bases. Germline CDR1 reads SGHRS; CDR2 reads YFSETQ. The CDR3 runs 17 residues. The CDR3 loop is CASSVVTTLGRGTEAFF. The CDR3 DNA follows: TGCGCCAGCAGCGTGGTAACGACACTCGGGCGGGGCACTGAAGCTTTCTTT.

There are a few counts of this clonotype. The rearrangement uses TRBV7-2 and TRBJ2-3; D ambiguous. The CDR3 contains 12 residues. With 4 bases removed from V and 4 bases from J, the gap between germline ends came to 6 bases. Germline V gene sequence: CDR1 SGHTA, CDR2 FQGNSA. The CDR3 loop reads CASSSRSDTQYF. CDR3 DNA sequence: TGTGCCAGCAGCTCACGGTCAGATACGCAGTATTTT.

In its sample, this clonotype was seen many times. The chain employs TRBV7-9 and TRBJ2-1; D gene uncertain. The CDR3 runs 14 residues. The germline V gene has CDR1 SEHNR and CDR2 FQNEAQ (reference sequence). V was shortened by 1 base and J by 2 bases, with 6 bases between the two germline ends. The CDR3 DNA follows: TGTGCCAGCAGCTTAGACACTGCCTACAATGAGCAGTTCTTC. This sequence encodes CASSLDTAYNEQFF.

This clonotype was seen ten or more times. This chain connects TRBV18 to TRBJ2-1; 12 positions agree with TRBD2. Trimming took 2 bases from V and 4 from J; bases not matched to a gene: 9. This CDR3 comprises 18 residues. Germline V lookup: CDR1 KGHSH, CDR2 LQKENI. The CDR3 loop reads CASSPLSLAGGQYNEQFF. The DNA for the CDR3 is TGTGCCAGCTCACCATTATCACTAGCGGGAGGACAGTACAATGAGCAGTTCTTC. The full variable domain, in which reference TRBV18 and TRBJ2-1 provide the parts outside the CDR3, is NAGVMQNPRHLVRRRGQEARLRCSPMKGHSHVYWYRQLPEEGLKFMVYLQKENIIDESGMPKERFSAEFPKEGPSILRIQQVVRGDSAAYFCASSPLSLAGGQYNEQFFGPGTRLTVL.

The CDR3 spells CASSPRSWREGRYNEQFF. In nucleotides, the CDR3 is TGTGCCAGCAGCCCCAGAAGTTGGCGGGAGGGTCGCTACAATGAGCAGTTCTTC. This chain joins TRBV7-9 and TRBJ2-1, with 9 positions matching TRBD2. The trim removed 5 bases at V and 3 bases at J, leaving 14 bases unmatched. Germline CDR1 and CDR2: SEHNR and FQNEAQ (reference sequence). This CDR3 spans 18 amino acids.

This clonotype was detected a few times. The rearrangement joins TRBV12-3 or TRBV12-4 to TRBJ2-5; D could derive from TRBD1 or TRBD2 (5 bases each). This CDR3 spans 13 amino acids. V was cut by 5 bases and J by 5 bases, with 12 bases left in between. The CDR3 nucleotides read TGTGCCAGCAGTACCTGGGACGGGGAGACCCAGTACTTC. Amino acid sequence: CASSTWDGETQYF.

The chain carries TRBV10-3 and TRBJ2-1, with 13 nucleotides matching TRBD2. J gave up 6 bases and V 3 bases, and 2 bases lay outside the gene matches. The CDR3 is 15 amino acids. Germline CDR1 is ENHRY and CDR2 is SYGVKD. The CDR3 nucleotides are TGTGCCATCAGTGAAGGACTAGCGGGGGTCAATGAGCAGTTCTTC. Its protein is CAISEGLAGVNEQFF.

In its sample, this clonotype was seen a few times. CDR3 coding DNA: TGTGCCAGCAGTTTATTTGGACAGGGGGGCACTGAAGCTTTCTTT. Amino acid sequence: CASSLFGQGGTEAFF. V and J are TRBV12-3 or TRBV12-4 and TRBJ1-1, with 10 positions matching TRBD1. The CDR3 extends over 15 amino acids. J lost 4 bases, V lost 2 bases, and 4 bases had no gene match.

V and J are TRBV5-1 and TRBJ2-3; D may match TRBD1 or TRBD2 (5 bases each). Trimming removed 4 bases from V and 0 bases from J, with 12 bases in between. The CDR3 has 15 residues. Germline values: CDR1 SGHRS, CDR2 YFSETQ. CDR3 amino acids: CASSPEGISTDTQYF. CDR3 in DNA: TGCGCCAGCAGCCCTGAGGGGATTAGCACAGATACGCAGTATTTT.

The genes are TRBV2 and TRBJ1-4, with D perhaps matching TRBD1 (5 bases). This CDR3 spans 15 amino acids. V was cut by 2 bases and J by 4 bases, with 11 bases left in between. Germline loops: CDR1 SNHLY, CDR2 FYNNEI. CDR3 bases: TGTGCCAGCAGTGAACCCGGGGCAGTTAATGAAAAACTGTTTTTT. The encoded protein is CASSEPGAVNEKLFF.